The sequence of this TCR beta chain was determined in a study of cytomegalovirus exposure and HLA in healthy donors. Both 60 Vbeta primers and 13 Jbeta primers went into the PCR. The data were produced by immunoSEQ multiplex PCR, yet TCRdb's version contains in-frame clones alone and is incomplete. The table has 150,000 or so clones, around 77% seen once. Points on this clone: Its antigen remains unknown.

Unrecorded immune exposure was likely among donors, who were nominally healthy when sampled. The V segment lost 0 bases and the J segment 4 bases; nucleotides outside the gene matches: 4. Germline lookup yields CDR1 SGDLS and CDR2 YYNGEE. This CDR3 is 17 amino acids long. Study-level points and caveats: One cluster of highly shared sequence variants probably arose as a sequencing artifact. Later analysis indicated greater clonal expansion among HLA-associated TCR beta chains than among equally common other chains.

This sequence originates from a woman aged 40-49 years in good health and CMV-seronegative. Source material: PBMCs. This chain connects TRBV9 to TRBJ2-1, with 13 bases identical to TRBD2. CDR3 DNA sequence: TGTGCCAGCAGCGTAGGAACTAGCGGGAGGGGTTACAATGAGCAGTTCTTC. This encodes CASSVGTSGRGYNEQFF. Filled out from reference TRBV9 and TRBJ2-1, the complete variable domain reads DSGVTQTPKHLITATGQRVTLRCSPRSGDLSVYWYQQSLDQGLQFLIQYYNGEERAKGNILERFSAQQFPDLHSELNLSSLELGDSALYFCASSVGTSGRGYNEQFFGPGTRLTVL.